Following are 30 T cell receptor beta chains from one sample sequenced in a study of T cells in Graves' hyperthyroidism and ophthalmopathy. RNA transcripts provided the source from which TCR beta CDR3 regions were amplified. The HTBI primer set served for first-round RT-PCR of the TCR CDR3. TCRdb used MiXCR to reprocess the multiplex PCR reads, holding one entry per CDR3 protein. The repertoire has approximately 570,000 distinct CDR3 sequences, 15% to 20% of them found once; the top ten carry 45% to 50%. The sample comprised blood. The receptors shown here come from a man aged 40-49 years with Graves' ophthalmopathy.

The gene calls are TRBV4-1 and TRBJ2-2; D might be TRBD2 (5 bases). Germline loops: CDR1 MGHRA, CDR2 YSYEKL. V was pared by 4 bases and J by 1 base, with 13 bases between. The CDR3 sequence is 16 residues long. This CDR3 is CASSRAQAVNTGELFF. CDR3 DNA: TGCGCCAGCAGCCGGGCCCAAGCGGTGAACACCGGGGAGCTGTTTTTT.

The CDR3 DNA reads TGTGCCAGTAGTCCGGACAGGGGGACTTATAGCAATCAGCCCCAGCATTTT. Translating it yields CASSPDRGTYSNQPQHF. This chain joins TRBV19 and TRBJ1-5, with TRBD1 identical over 10 bases. Per germline, CDR1 LNHDA and CDR2 SQIVND (reference sequence). The CDR3 is 17 amino acids. Germline trimming cut 5 bases from V and 0 bases from J; bases unmatched to any gene: 7.

The chain recombines TRBV20-1 with TRBJ2-1; 9 bases fit TRBD2. The CDR3 loop spans 13 amino acids. The V and J ends lost 5 bases and 6 bases, in that order; junction bases with no gene match: 5. Germline CDR1 is DFQATT and CDR2 is SNEGSKA (reference sequence). CDR3 DNA: TGCAGTGCTGGGACTAGCAATGTCAATGAGCAGTTCTTC. Encoded protein: CSAGTSNVNEQFF.

The table lists this clonotype with a few counts. The chain recombines TRBV10-3 with TRBJ2-2; D may be TRBD2 (5 bases). CDR1 is ENHRY and CDR2 is SYGVKD in the germline V gene. This CDR3 comprises 14 residues. The V end lost 3 bases, the J end lost 5 bases, and 10 bases lay between the germline ends. CDR3 protein: CAISDPRGTGELFF. CDR3 in DNA: TGTGCCATCAGTGACCCTCGGGGTACCGGGGAGCTGTTTTTT.

In this sample, this clonotype turned up a few times. The chain links TRBV20-1 to TRBJ2-5; unclear D gene. V was shortened by 0 bases and J by 3 bases, with 14 bases between the two germline ends. This CDR3 region has 15 residues. The V gene's germline CDR1 is DFQATT and CDR2 SNEGSKA (reference sequence). CDR3 coding DNA: TGCAGTGCTAGAGATTGGAAGACATTAAAAGAGACCCAGTACTTC. It encodes CSARDWKTLKETQYF.

The sample holds a few counts of this clonotype. This chain uses TRBV20-1 with TRBJ2-7; 7 bases are a match to TRBD2. V was pared by 3 bases and J by 6 bases, with 8 bases of the junction left unmatched. Germline CDR1 and CDR2: DFQATT and SNEGSKA (reference sequence). This CDR3 has 13 residues. CDR3 sequence reads: CSARTSRGGEQYF. CDR3 nucleotides: TGCAGTGCTAGGACTAGCCGAGGAGGCGAGCAGTACTTC.

This clonotype has ten or more counts. The rearrangement uses TRBV19 and TRBJ1-1; 8 bases align to TRBD1. This CDR3 is 16 amino acids long. Germline-derived CDR1 and CDR2 are LNHDA and SQIVND (reference sequence). Trimming removed 3 bases from V and 0 bases from J; junction bases left unmatched: 6. CDR3 region: CASSMTTGVMNTEAFF. The CDR3 bases are TGTGCCAGTAGTATGACGACAGGGGTCATGAACACTGAAGCTTTCTTT.

The chain uses TRBV29-1 and TRBJ1-2, with 10 nucleotides matching TRBD1. CDR1 and CDR2 from the germline V gene are SQVTM and ANQGSEA. Trimming at V came to 1 base and at J to 4 bases, leaving 9 bases not matched to a gene. This CDR3 region has 16 residues. This chain's CDR3 is CSVEGLGTGDIYGYTF. In DNA, the CDR3 is TGCAGCGTTGAAGGCTTAGGGACAGGGGATATCTATGGCTACACCTTC. The full variable domain, in which reference TRBV29-1 and TRBJ1-2 provide the parts outside the CDR3, is SAVISQKPSRDICQRGTSLTIQCQVDSQVTMMFWYRQQPGQSLTLIATANQGSEATYESGFVIDKFPISRPNLTFSTLTVSNMSPEDSSIYLCSVEGLGTGDIYGYTFGSGTRLTVV.

The chain uses TRBV9 and TRBJ2-2, with 9 nucleotides matching TRBD2. This CDR3 has 17 amino acids. V was clipped by 0 bases and J by 0 bases; unmatched bases: 3. Germline assignment: CDR1 SGDLS and CDR2 YYNGEE. CDR3 DNA sequence: TGTGCCAGCAGCGTAGCTAGCGGGACACCGAACACCGGGGAGCTGTTTTTT. It translates to CASSVASGTPNTGELFF.

This clonotype came up many times. The chain couples TRBV7-8 to TRBJ2-5, with 8 bases fitting TRBD2. Germline values: CDR1 SGHVS, CDR2 FQNEAQ. Germline trimming cut 8 bases from V and 3 bases from J; bases unmatched to any gene: 5. CDR3 length: 13 residues. The DNA of the CDR3 is TGTGCCAGCTCACTAGCGGCGAAAGAGACCCAGTACTTC. This gives the protein CASSLAAKETQYF. The full variable domain, its missing parts supplied by reference TRBV7-8 and TRBJ2-5, is GAGVSQSPRYKVAKRGQDVALRCDPISGHVSLFWYQQALGQGPEFLTYFQNEAQLDKSGLPSDRFFAERPEGSVSTLKIQRTQQEDSAVYLCASSLAAKETQYFGPGTRLLVL.

This clonotype has a handful of counts. In this CDR3 the conserved last residue, phenylalanine or tryptophan, is missing, so a read error is likely. The V gene is TRBV2, the J gene TRBJ2-3; 7 bases are a match to TRBD2. The V gene's germline CDR1 is SNHLY and CDR2 FYNNEI. The CDR3 runs 18 residues. With 5 bases clipped from V and 1 base from J, the junction kept 15 bases outside the gene matches. CDR3 bases: TGTGCCAGCAGTTTCCTGCCGGGGCTAGCGGTAGGCACAGATACGCAGTATCTT. It specifies CASSFLPGLAVGTDTQYL.

This clonotype was found a few times. This sequence joins TRBV7-9 and TRBJ1-2, with D perhaps TRBD1 (5 bases). V was cut by 5 bases and J by 4 bases, with 11 bases left in between. The CDR3 is 13 amino acids. Per germline, CDR1 SEHNR and CDR2 FQNEAQ (reference sequence). This chain's CDR3 is CASSPGTPYGYTF. CDR3 DNA: TGTGCCAGCAGCCCCGGGACTCCCTATGGCTACACCTTC.

This clonotype was seen ten or more times. The rearrangement links TRBV30 to TRBJ2-1; D might be TRBD1 (5 bases). Per the germline V gene, CDR1 is GTSNPN and CDR2 is SVGIG (reference sequence). Trimming left V 2 bases short and J 10 bases short, with 15 bases between. The CDR3 is made up of 13 amino acids. Here the CDR3 DNA reads TGTGCCTGGAGTACCTTAATAGGGGTCGAGCAGTTCTTC. As protein: CAWSTLIGVEQFF.

This chain links TRBV7-2 with TRBJ2-1; 7 nucleotides align to TRBD2. CDR1 and CDR2 from the germline V gene are SGHTA and FQGNSA. This CDR3 has 15 residues. The V gene end was trimmed by 5 bases and the J gene end by 9 bases; junction bases not matched to a gene: 13. The DNA of the CDR3 is TGTGCCAGCAGCCCCCTAGAGGTGGGCGGGAGTGAGCAGTTCTTC. It yields the protein CASSPLEVGGSEQFF.

This clonotype has a single count. Just one base apart from a much larger clone, this may be a read error. The J gene is TRBJ2-7, the V gene TRBV6-1; D is undetermined. Trimming cost V 5 bases and J 8 bases, with 19 bases left between them. This CDR3 contains 14 residues. Looked up from germline, CDR1 is MNHNS and CDR2 is SASEGT. In DNA form, the CDR3 reads TGTGCCAGCAGTAGGGCCTTAAGTCGAGACAAGCAGTACTTC. Amino acid sequence: CASSRALSRDKQYF.

The V call is TRBV5-5, the J call TRBJ1-3; D is perhaps TRBD1 (5 bases). The CDR3 consists of 16 residues. V shed 3 bases and J shed 4 bases, with 17 bases lying between them. Per germline, CDR1 SGHKS and CDR2 YYEKEE (reference sequence). The CDR3 reads CASSYSEGLGGNTIYF. In nucleotides, the CDR3 is TGTGCCAGCAGCTATTCTGAGGGGCTTGGAGGAAACACCATATATTTT. Variable domain in full (rest from reference TRBV5-5 and TRBJ1-3): DAGVTQSPTHLIKTRGQQVTLRCSPISGHKSVSWYQQVLGQGPQFIFQYYEKEERGRGNFPDRFSARQFPNYSSELNVNALLLGDSALYLCASSYSEGLGGNTIYFGEGSWLTVV.

V gene TRBV6-1 combines with J gene TRBJ1-5, with a weak D call TRBD1 (6 bases). CDR1 is MNHNS, CDR2 SASEGT, per germline. This CDR3 contains 14 residues. Trimming shortened V by 8 bases and J by 3 bases, and 14 bases separated the two germline ends. The CDR3, as DNA: TGTGCCAGCGGAACCGGGGGGCTCAATCAGCCCCAGCATTTT. Protein sequence: CASGTGGLNQPQHF.

The rearrangement joins TRBV7-8 to TRBJ2-7, with 8 bases matching TRBD1. The CDR3 sequence is 14 residues long. Germline V CDR1 and CDR2: SGHVS, FQNEAQ. The J segment lost 3 bases and the V segment lost 5 bases, leaving 6 bases of the junction unmatched. CDR3 region: CASSPGQVGYEQYF. The CDR3 coding sequence is TGTGCCAGCAGCCCGGGACAGGTGGGCTACGAGCAGTACTTC.

In this sample, this clonotype turned up many times. The chain joins TRBV6-1 to TRBJ2-5; no reliable D call. Germline assignment: CDR1 MNHNS and CDR2 SASEGT. The length of the CDR3 is 15 residues. V lost 6 bases to trimming and J lost 1 base, with 15 bases between them. The CDR3 region has the DNA TGTGCCAGCAGATGGGGTCGTGGGGTCCAAGAGACCCAGTACTTC. It is translated as CASRWGRGVQETQYF.

The V gene is TRBV7-2, the J gene TRBJ2-7; D is ambiguous. Trimming cost V 4 bases and J 0 bases, with 10 bases left between them. The CDR3 runs 14 residues. CDR1 and CDR2 (germline): SGHTA, FQGNSA. In DNA, the CDR3 is TGTGCCAGCAGCTCGTACTTGAGCTCCTACGAGCAGTACTTC. This codes for CASSSYLSSYEQYF.

Concerning this clonotype: A read error may explain this, as a much larger clone is one base away. This sequence joins TRBV10-3 and TRBJ1-1, with 10 bases fitting TRBD1. This CDR3 has 16 amino acids. J lost 4 bases, V lost 6 bases, and 11 bases had no gene match. The germline CDR1 and CDR2 sequences are ENHRY and SYGVKD. For the CDR3, the DNA is TGTGCCATCAGAGCCGGGACAGGGGATATGAGCACTGAAGCTTTCTTT. This translates into CAIRAGTGDMSTEAFF.

The genes are TRBV20-1 and TRBJ2-7; 7 positions match TRBD2. The CDR3 runs to 15 residues. CDR1 and CDR2 from the germline V gene are DFQATT and SNEGSKA (reference sequence). V shed 6 bases, J shed 6 bases, and the junction held 17 bases outside the gene matches. Written as DNA, the CDR3 is TGCAGTGCCCCTCCGTCTGGAGGGAGGGCCGGCGAGCAGTACTTC. Its protein product is CSAPPSGGRAGEQYF.

Turning to this clonotype: The junction shows a germline mismatch at one end, possibly a read error. V is TRBV6-2 or TRBV6-3 and J is TRBJ2-3; D perhaps matches TRBD2 (6 bases). The CDR3 runs 15 residues. The germline gives CDR1 MNHEY, CDR2 SVGEGT. CDR3 nucleotides: TGTGCACTGCACGGGGAGGACACTCTGACAGATGCGCAGTATTTT. Its translation: CALHGEDTLTDAQYF.

DNA of the CDR3: TGCGCCAGCAGCCAAGATTTAGCAATTGGGGCCAACGTCCTGACTTTC. This gives the protein CASSQDLAIGANVLTF. V usage is TRBV4-1 and J usage is TRBJ2-6, with no clear D. The germline CDR1 and CDR2 sequences are MGHRA and YSYEKL. V lost 0 bases and J lost 3, with 9 bases in between. CDR3 length: 16 amino acids.

The rearrangement links TRBV29-1 to TRBJ1-2, with 7 bases identical to TRBD1. Trimming removed 1 base from V and 7 bases from J; junction bases left unmatched: 6. The CDR3 sequence is 13 residues long. Germline V gene lookup returns CDR1 SQVTM and CDR2 ANQGSEA. CDR3: CSVEVTGASGYTF. The CDR3 nucleotides are TGCAGCGTTGAAGTTACAGGGGCCTCTGGCTACACCTTC.

The CDR3 loop is CASSQQGVSGANVLTF. The CDR3 bases are TGTGCCAGCAGCCAGCAGGGAGTCTCTGGGGCCAACGTCCTGACTTTC. The chain uses TRBV3-1 and TRBJ2-6; D might be TRBD1 or TRBD2, each matching 5 bases. From germline, CDR1 is LGHDT and CDR2 YNNKEL (reference sequence). Between the trimmed V and J ends, which lost 3 bases and 0 bases, there was a span of 9 bases. The CDR3 length is 16 residues.

The chain links TRBV6-2 or TRBV6-3 to TRBJ2-7; TRBD2 agrees at 13 bases. This CDR3 has 15 residues. After removal of 7 bases from V and 5 bases from J, the junction contained 8 bases not matched to a gene. From germline, CDR1 is MNHEY and CDR2 SVGEGT. The CDR3 spells CASTRTGTSGNEQYF. The CDR3 DNA sequence: TGTGCCAGCACTCGAACCGGGACTAGCGGGAACGAGCAGTACTTC.

The rearrangement links TRBV7-9 to TRBJ2-5; possibly TRBD2 for D (5 bases). The CDR3 consists of 14 residues. Trimming removed 4 bases from V and 1 base from J, with 10 bases in between. Germline lookup yields CDR1 SEHNR and CDR2 FQNEAQ (reference sequence). CDR3 sequence (DNA): TGTGCCAGCAGCTCGGACTCCCCCCAAGAGACCCAGTACTTC. Its protein is CASSSDSPQETQYF.

The CDR3 nucleotides read TGTGCCAGCAGCGATTCGCTGGGGGAGGGTGTAAATGAGCAGTTCTTC. As protein: CASSDSLGEGVNEQFF. The V gene is TRBV9, the J gene TRBJ2-1; 7 nucleotides match TRBD2. Losses at the gene ends were 3 bases for V and 7 bases for J; bases not matched to a gene: 13. From germline, CDR1 is SGDLS and CDR2 YYNGEE. The CDR3 covers 16 residues. The full variable domain, completed using reference TRBV9 and TRBJ2-1, is DSGVTQTPKHLITATGQRVTLRCSPRSGDLSVYWYQQSLDQGLQFLIQYYNGEERAKGNILERFSAQQFPDLHSELNLSSLELGDSALYFCASSDSLGEGVNEQFFGPGTRLTVL.

CDR3 sequence reads: CSARQVWNEQFF. The DNA of the CDR3 is TGCAGTGCTCGACAGGTTTGGAATGAGCAGTTCTTC. The chain couples TRBV20-1 to TRBJ2-1; possible D gene TRBD1, 6 bases. CDR1 and CDR2 from the germline V gene are DFQATT and SNEGSKA (reference sequence). V was cut by 5 bases and J by 7 bases, with 12 bases left in between. The CDR3 totals 12 residues.